The entry below describes one TCR beta chain. The data stem from a study of CD8 T cells in Susac syndrome. Reverse transcription used roughly 0.5 to 1 ug RNA and random hexamers. TCRdb re-called the immunoSEQ multiplex PCR reads with MiXCR, one entry per CDR3 protein. The table includes approximately 150,000 distinct CDR3 sequences, approximately 94% detected once. Unmatched junction bases numbered 5, after V lost 0 bases and J lost 0 bases. The germline gives CDR1 SGHVS, CDR2 FNYEAQ. The CDR3 length is 17 residues. Sequencing was carried out using CD4+ T cells from PBMCs. The rearrangement uses TRBV7-6 and TRBJ2-7, with 10 bases aligning to TRBD2. The sequence was obtained from a human donor in good health. The CDR3 DNA is TGTGCCAGCAGCTTAGCAGCGGGAGGGCATAGCTCCTACGAGCAGTACTTC. Translating it yields CASSLAAGGHSSYEQYF.